Included here is one TCR beta chain sequence, with context. Profiles of TCR beta VDJ and CDR3 were generated from a genomic DNA template. TCRdb reprocessed the reads with MiXCR, giving one entry per CDR3 protein. The sample shows around 500,000 distinct CDR3 sequences, approximately 33% of them seen only once. These data belong to a study of CD8+CD57+ T cells in acquired aplastic anemia. Before being chosen for sequencing, patients had shown CD8+CD57+ cell expansion by flow cytometry. Patients were therapy-naive when their blood was sampled. The CDR3 runs to 15 residues. In germline, CDR1 is SEHNR, CDR2 FQNEAQ (reference sequence). Trimming cost V 1 base and J 8 bases; bases outside gene matches: 9.

Sequencing was carried out using sorted CD4+, CD8+, or CD8+CD57+ T cells (not recorded which) from PBMCs. The sequence was collected from a human donor with aplastic anemia. V gene TRBV7-9 combines with J gene TRBJ1-1, with 8 bases fitting TRBD1. CDR3 bases: TGTGCCAGCAGCTTAGTAGGACAGGGTGCAATAGAAGCTTTCTTT. Encoded protein: CASSLVGQGAIEAFF.